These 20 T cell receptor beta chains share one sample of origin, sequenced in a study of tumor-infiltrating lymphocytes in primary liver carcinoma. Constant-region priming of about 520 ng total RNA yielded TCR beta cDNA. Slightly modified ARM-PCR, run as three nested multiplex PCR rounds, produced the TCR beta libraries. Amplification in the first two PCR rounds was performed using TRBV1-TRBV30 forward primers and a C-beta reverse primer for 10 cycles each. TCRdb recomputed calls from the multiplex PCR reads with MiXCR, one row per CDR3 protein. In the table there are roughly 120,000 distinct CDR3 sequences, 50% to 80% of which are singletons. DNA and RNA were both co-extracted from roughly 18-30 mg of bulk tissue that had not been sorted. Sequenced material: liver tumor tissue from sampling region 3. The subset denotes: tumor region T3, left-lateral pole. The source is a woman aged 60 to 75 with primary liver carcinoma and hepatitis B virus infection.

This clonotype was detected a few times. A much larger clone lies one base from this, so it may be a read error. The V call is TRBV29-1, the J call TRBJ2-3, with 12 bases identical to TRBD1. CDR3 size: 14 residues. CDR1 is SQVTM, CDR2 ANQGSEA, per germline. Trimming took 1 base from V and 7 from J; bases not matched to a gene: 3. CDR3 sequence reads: CSVEGGQGANTQYF. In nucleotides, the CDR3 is TGCAGCGTTGAAGGGGGACAGGGGGCAAATACGCAGTATTTT.

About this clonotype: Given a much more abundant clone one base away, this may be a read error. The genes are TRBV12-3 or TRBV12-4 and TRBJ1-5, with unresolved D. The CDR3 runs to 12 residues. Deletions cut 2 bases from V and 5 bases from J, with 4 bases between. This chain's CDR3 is CASSLLHQPQHF. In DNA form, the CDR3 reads TGTGCCAGCAGTTTATTGCATCAGCCCCAGCATTTT.

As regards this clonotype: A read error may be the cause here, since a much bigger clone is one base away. The CDR3 sequence is CASMTGLAGQETQYF. CDR3 nucleotides: TGTGCCAGCATGACGGGACTAGCGGGCCAAGAGACCCAGTACTTC. The rearrangement uses TRBV5-4 and TRBJ2-5, with TRBD2 identical over 12 bases. V trimming: 6 bases; J trimming: 1 base; junction bases outside the gene matches: 4. Germline V gives CDR1 SGHNT, CDR2 YYREEE (reference sequence). The CDR3 contains 15 residues.

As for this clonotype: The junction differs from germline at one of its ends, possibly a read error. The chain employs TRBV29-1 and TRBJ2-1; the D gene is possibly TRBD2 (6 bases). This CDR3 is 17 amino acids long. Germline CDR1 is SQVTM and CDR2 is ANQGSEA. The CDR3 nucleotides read TGCAGCGTTGAAGGGGTCGGCGGGGAGAGCTCCTACGATGAGCAGTTTTTC. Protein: CSVEGVGGESSYDEQFF.

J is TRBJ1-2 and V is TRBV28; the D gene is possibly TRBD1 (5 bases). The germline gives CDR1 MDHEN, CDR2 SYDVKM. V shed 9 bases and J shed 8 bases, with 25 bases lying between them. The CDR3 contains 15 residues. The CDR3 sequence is CARSRAPGGTGGYTF. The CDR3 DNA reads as TGTGCCAGAAGTCGCGCTCCCGGGGGGACTGGAGGCTACACCTTC.

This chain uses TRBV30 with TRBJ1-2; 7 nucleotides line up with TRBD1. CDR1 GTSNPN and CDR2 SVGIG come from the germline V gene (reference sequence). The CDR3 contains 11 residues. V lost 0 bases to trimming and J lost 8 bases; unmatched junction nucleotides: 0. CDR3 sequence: CAWSVGGGYTF. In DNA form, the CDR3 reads TGTGCCTGGAGTGTAGGGGGCGGCTACACCTTC. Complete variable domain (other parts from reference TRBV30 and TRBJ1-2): SQTIHQWPATLVQPVGSPLSLECTVEGTSNPNLYWYRQAAGRGLQLLFYSVGIGQISSEVPQNLSASRPQDRQFILSSKKLLLSDSGFYLCAWSVGGGYTFGSGTRLTVV.

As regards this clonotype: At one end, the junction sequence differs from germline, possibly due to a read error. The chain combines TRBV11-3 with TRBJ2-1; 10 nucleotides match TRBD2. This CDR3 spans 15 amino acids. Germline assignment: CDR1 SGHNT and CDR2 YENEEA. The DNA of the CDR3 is TGCGCCAGCAGGTTAGGAACTAGCGGGAAACTTGAGCAGTTCTTC. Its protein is CASRLGTSGKLEQFF.

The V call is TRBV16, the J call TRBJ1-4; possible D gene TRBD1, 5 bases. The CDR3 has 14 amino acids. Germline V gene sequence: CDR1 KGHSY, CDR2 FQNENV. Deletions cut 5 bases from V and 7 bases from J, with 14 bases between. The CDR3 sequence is CASSTGFGTEKLFF. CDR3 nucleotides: TGTGCCAGCAGCACAGGTTTTGGGACTGAAAAACTGTTTTTT. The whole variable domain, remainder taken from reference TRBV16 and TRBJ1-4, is GEEVAQTPKHLVRGEGQKAKLYCAPIKGHSYVFWYQQVLKNEFKFLISFQNENVFDETGMPKERFSAKCLPNSPCSLEIQATKLEDSAVYFCASSTGFGTEKLFFGSGTQLSVL.

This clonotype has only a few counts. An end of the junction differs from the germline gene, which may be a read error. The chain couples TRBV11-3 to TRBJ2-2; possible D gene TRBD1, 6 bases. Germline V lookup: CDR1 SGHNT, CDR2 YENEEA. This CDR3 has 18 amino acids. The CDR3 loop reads CASSLDVRTDTNTRELFF. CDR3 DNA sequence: TGTGCCAGCAGCTTAGATGTCCGGACAGACACAAACACCAGGGAGCTGTTTTTT.

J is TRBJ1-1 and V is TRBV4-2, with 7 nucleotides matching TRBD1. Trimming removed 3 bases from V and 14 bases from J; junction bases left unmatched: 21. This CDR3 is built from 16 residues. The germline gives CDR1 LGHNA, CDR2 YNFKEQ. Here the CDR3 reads CASSHLNRGRSTDAFF. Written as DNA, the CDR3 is TGTGCCAGCAGCCACCTCAACAGGGGAAGGAGCACTGATGCCTTCTTT.

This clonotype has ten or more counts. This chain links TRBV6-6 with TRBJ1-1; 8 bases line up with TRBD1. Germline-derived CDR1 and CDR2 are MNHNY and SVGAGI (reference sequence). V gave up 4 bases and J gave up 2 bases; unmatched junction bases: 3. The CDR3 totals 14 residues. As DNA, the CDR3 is TGTGCCAGCAGTTTTGACAGGGGAAACACTGAAGCTTTCTTT. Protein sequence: CASSFDRGNTEAFF.

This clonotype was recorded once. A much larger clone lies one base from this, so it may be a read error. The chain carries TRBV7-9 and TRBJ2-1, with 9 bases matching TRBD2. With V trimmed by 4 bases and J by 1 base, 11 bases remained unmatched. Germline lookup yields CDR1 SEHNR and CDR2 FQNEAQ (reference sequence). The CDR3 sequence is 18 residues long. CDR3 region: CASSCSRVSGSSYNEQFF. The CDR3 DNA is TGTGCCAGCAGCTGTAGCCGGGTTAGCGGGAGTTCCTACAATGAGCAGTTCTTC.

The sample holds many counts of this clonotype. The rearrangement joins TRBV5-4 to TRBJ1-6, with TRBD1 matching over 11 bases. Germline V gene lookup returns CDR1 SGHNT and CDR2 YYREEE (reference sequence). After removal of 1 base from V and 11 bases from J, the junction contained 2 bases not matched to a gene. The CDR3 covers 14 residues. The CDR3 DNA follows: TGTGCCAGCAGCTTGAGGGACAGGGGGGCACCCCTCCACTTT. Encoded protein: CASSLRDRGAPLHF.

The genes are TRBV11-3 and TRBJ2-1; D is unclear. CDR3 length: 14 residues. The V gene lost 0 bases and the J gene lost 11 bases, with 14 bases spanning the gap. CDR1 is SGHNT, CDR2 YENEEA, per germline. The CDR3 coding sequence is TGTGCCAGCAGCTTAGATATCCAAGGAGTGCAGCAGTTCTTC. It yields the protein CASSLDIQGVQQFF.

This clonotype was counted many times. CDR3 bases: TGCGCCAGCAGCCGCGACTTTAACTATGGCTACACCTTC. Protein product: CASSRDFNYGYTF. The rearrangement uses TRBV4-1 and TRBJ1-2; D gene ambiguous. The germline CDR1 and CDR2 sequences are MGHRA and YSYEKL. There are 13 residues in the CDR3. The V end was cut by 4 bases, the J end by 1 base, with 7 bases between.

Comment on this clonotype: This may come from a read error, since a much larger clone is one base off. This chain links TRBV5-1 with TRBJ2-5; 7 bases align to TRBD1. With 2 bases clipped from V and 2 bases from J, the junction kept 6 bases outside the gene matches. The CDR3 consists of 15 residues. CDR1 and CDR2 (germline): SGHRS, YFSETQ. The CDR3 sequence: CASSFLGTAQETQYF. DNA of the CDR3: TGCGCCAGCAGCTTCTTGGGGACAGCACAAGAGACCCAGTACTTC.

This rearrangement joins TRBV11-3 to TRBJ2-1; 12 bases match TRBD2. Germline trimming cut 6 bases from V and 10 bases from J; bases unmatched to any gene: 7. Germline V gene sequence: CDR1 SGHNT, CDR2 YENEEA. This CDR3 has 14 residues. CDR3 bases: TGTGCCAGCAGTTCTAGCGGGAGGGCCACGGAGCAGTTCTTC. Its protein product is CASSSSGRATEQFF.

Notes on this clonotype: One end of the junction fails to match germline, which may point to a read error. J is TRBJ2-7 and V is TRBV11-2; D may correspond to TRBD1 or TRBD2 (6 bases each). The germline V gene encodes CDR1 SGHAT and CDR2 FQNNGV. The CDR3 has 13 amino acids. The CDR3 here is CASSSGGPYEQYF. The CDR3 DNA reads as TGTGCCAGTAGCTCTGGGGGGCCCTACGAGCAGTACTTC.

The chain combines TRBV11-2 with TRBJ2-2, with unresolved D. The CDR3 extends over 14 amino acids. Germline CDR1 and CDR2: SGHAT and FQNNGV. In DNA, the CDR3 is TGTATTAGCAGCCCAACCCAGGACACCGGGGAGCTGTTTTTT. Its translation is CISSPTQDTGELFF.

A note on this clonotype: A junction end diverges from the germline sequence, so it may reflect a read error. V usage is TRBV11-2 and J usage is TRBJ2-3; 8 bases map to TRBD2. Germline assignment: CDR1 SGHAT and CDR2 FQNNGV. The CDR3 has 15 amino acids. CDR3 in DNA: TGTGCCAGCAGCTCGGGACTAGTGGGACCAGATACGCAATACTTT. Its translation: CASSSGLVGPDTQYF.